The 27 T cell receptor beta chains in this list originate from one sample, sequenced in a study of technical replicates of blood from four donors. TCRdb keeps only in-frame clones here, not all; method: immunoSEQ multiplex PCR. In the table there are more than 80,000 clones, about 96% of which are singletons. The sample was T cells isolated from PBMCs. The receptor source for this set is a human donor in good health.

The chain couples TRBV6-6 to TRBJ1-5, with D perhaps matching TRBD1 (5 bases). Trimming removed 0 bases at V and 6 bases at J, with 12 bases between. Looked up from germline, CDR1 is MNHNY and CDR2 is SVGAGI (reference sequence). CDR3 size: 15 residues. Here the CDR3 reads CASSYSPGVLQPQHF. DNA of the CDR3: TGTGCCAGCAGTTACTCGCCGGGGGTCCTTCAGCCCCAGCATTTT.

There are a few counts of this clone. This chain connects TRBV7-9 to TRBJ2-3; 9 bases match TRBD2. This CDR3 is built from 15 residues. Germline V gene lookup returns CDR1 SEHNR and CDR2 FQNEAQ (reference sequence). The junction had 5 bases not matched to a gene; V was cut back by 3 bases and J by 4 bases. The CDR3 nucleotides read TGTGCCAGCAGCTTGCCGACTAGCGGACCAGATACGCAGTATTTT. It yields the protein CASSLPTSGPDTQYF.

The chain combines TRBV9 with TRBJ1-4, with unresolved D. The germline CDR1 and CDR2 sequences are SGDLS and YYNGEE. The CDR3 sequence is 14 residues long. Trimming stripped 0 bases from V and 7 bases from J, with 10 bases between. The CDR3 spells CASSVGGGSEKLFF. The CDR3, as DNA: TGTGCCAGCAGCGTAGGAGGAGGGAGTGAAAAACTGTTTTTT.

The J gene is TRBJ1-5, the V gene TRBV27; D is unclear. From germline, CDR1 is MNHEY and CDR2 SMNVEV (reference sequence). CDR3 length: 14 amino acids. Deletions cut 0 bases from V and 3 bases from J, with 6 bases between. DNA of the CDR3: TGTGCCAGCAGTTTATCCGGGATCAATCAGCCCCAGCATTTT. Its protein is CASSLSGINQPQHF.

The V gene is TRBV21-1, the J gene TRBJ2-6; whether TRBD1, the table's D call, matches the DNA was not checked. TRBV21-1 is a documented pseudogene. The CDR3 has 22 amino acids. This CDR3 is CASSNHCPPYPGTHSGANVLTF. The CDR3 nucleotides read TGTGCCAGCAGCAATCACTGTCCCCCTTATCCAGGAACTCACTCTGGGGCCAACGTCCTGACTTTC.

This chain uses TRBV9 with TRBJ1-3, with 9 bases matching TRBD1. Looked up from germline, CDR1 is SGDLS and CDR2 is YYNGEE. This CDR3 spans 15 amino acids. J was trimmed by 2 bases and V by 3 bases; bases with no gene match: 3. The CDR3 DNA follows: TGTGCCAGCAGCGAAGGGACAGGGACTGGAAACACCATATATTTT. It is translated as CASSEGTGTGNTIYF.

The V gene is TRBV19, the J gene TRBJ1-1, with unresolved D. Per germline, CDR1 LNHDA and CDR2 SQIVND (reference sequence). Deletions cut 1 base from V and 0 bases from J, with 9 bases between. The CDR3 extends over 15 amino acids. CDR3 loop: CASSIGGEMNTEAFF. DNA of the CDR3: TGTGCCAGTAGTATAGGCGGGGAAATGAACACTGAAGCTTTCTTT.

This chain joins TRBV5-1 and TRBJ2-1; 12 positions match TRBD1. Germline CDR1 is SGHRS and CDR2 is YFSETQ. J was trimmed by 7 bases and V by 4 bases; bases with no gene match: 12. The CDR3 sequence is 17 residues long. For the CDR3, the DNA is TGCGCCAGCAGCCTCGCTCCTCCGGGACAGGGGGCGAATGAGCAGTTCTTC. Translation: CASSLAPPGQGANEQFF. Full variable domain (remainder filled in from reference TRBV5-1 and TRBJ2-1): KAGVTQTPRYLIKTRGQQVTLSCSPISGHRSVSWYQQTPGQGLQFLFEYFSETQRNKGNFPGRFSGRQFSNSRSEMNVSTLELGDSALYLCASSLAPPGQGANEQFFGPGTRLTVL.

About this clone: The junction and the germline gene differ at one end; a read error may be behind it. The chain links TRBV30 to TRBJ1-1, with 10 bases that match TRBD1. The CDR3 loop spans 12 amino acids. The germline CDR1 and CDR2 sequences are GTSNPN and SVGIG (reference sequence). The CDR3 loop reads CAWSTGTGAILF. As DNA, the CDR3 is TGTGCCTGGAGTACCGGGACAGGGGCGATCCTCTTT.

This sequence joins TRBV7-9 and TRBJ2-5; TRBD2 agrees at 7 bases. V was pared by 7 bases and J by 4 bases, with 12 bases of the junction left unmatched. The V gene's germline CDR1 is SEHNR and CDR2 FQNEAQ (reference sequence). The CDR3 is 15 residues long. The CDR3 sequence is CASTEREGVGETQYF. The DNA for the CDR3 is TGTGCCAGCACCGAGAGGGAGGGCGTCGGAGAGACCCAGTACTTC. The entire variable domain, with the rest obtained from reference TRBV7-9 and TRBJ2-5, is as follows: DTGVSQNPRHKITKRGQNVTFRCDPISEHNRLYWYRQTLGQGPEFLTYFQNEAQLEKSRLLSDRFSAERPKGSFSTLEIQRTEQGDSAMYLCASTEREGVGETQYFGPGTRLLVL.

V is TRBV6-7 and J is TRBJ2-5; D not certain. TRBV6-7 is an ORF; its function is uncertain. The length of the CDR3 is 15 residues. Trimming pared 0 bases from V and 3 bases from J, leaving 11 bases between. This chain's CDR3 is CASSYSVEKKETQYF. CDR3 DNA: TGTGCCAGCAGTTACTCCGTGGAGAAAAAAGAGACCCAGTACTTC.

The rearrangement links TRBV2 to TRBJ2-7, with 16 bases identical to TRBD2. The V segment lost 6 bases and the J segment 4 bases; nucleotides outside the gene matches: 6. The CDR3 contains 16 residues. Germline CDR1 SNHLY, CDR2 FYNNEI. CDR3: CASRGLAGGPGYEQYF. The CDR3 DNA sequence: TGTGCCAGCAGGGGACTAGCGGGAGGGCCCGGATACGAGCAGTACTTC.

This clone was picked up one time. This chain uses TRBV6-5 with TRBJ2-7, with 7 bases aligning to TRBD2. CDR3 length: 14 amino acids. The J segment lost 6 bases and the V segment lost 4 bases, leaving 9 bases of the junction unmatched. Germline-derived CDR1 and CDR2 are MNHEY and SVGAGI. CDR3 residues: CASSSRGTSIEQYF. The CDR3 DNA reads as TGTGCCAGCAGTTCGCGGGGGACTTCTATCGAGCAGTACTTC.

The chain joins TRBV30 to TRBJ1-1; tentatively, D is TRBD1 (5 bases). V dropped 1 base and J dropped 1 base, with 10 bases sitting between them. This CDR3 is 14 amino acids long. Looked up from germline, CDR1 is GTSNPN and CDR2 is SVGIG (reference sequence). Written as DNA, the CDR3 is TGTGCCTGGAGTGCTTACGGGGGGAACACTGAAGCTTTCTTT. Amino acid sequence: CAWSAYGGNTEAFF.

The rearrangement joins TRBV2 to TRBJ2-1; TRBD2 matches at 7 bases. The CDR3 extends over 12 amino acids. Germline loops: CDR1 SNHLY, CDR2 FYNNEI. V was pared by 7 bases and J by 6 bases, with 3 bases of the junction left unmatched. Here the CDR3 DNA reads TGTGCCAGCAAAGGGAGGGCCAATGAGCAGTTCTTC. Its protein is CASKGRANEQFF.

The chain links TRBV29-1 to TRBJ2-7; 10 positions match TRBD1. The CDR3 runs 13 residues. Germline CDR1 is SQVTM and CDR2 is ANQGSEA. J was trimmed by 3 bases and V by 4 bases; bases with no gene match: 3. The CDR3 sequence is CSVGGTGDYEQYF. In DNA form, the CDR3 reads TGCAGCGTTGGTGGGACAGGGGACTACGAGCAGTACTTC.

The chain carries TRBV10-3 and TRBJ2-3; TRBD2 matches at 7 bases. J gave up 3 bases and V 2 bases, and 5 bases lay outside the gene matches. Germline CDR1 ENHRY, CDR2 SYGVKD. This CDR3 has 15 residues. For the CDR3, the DNA is TGTGCCATCAGTGAGGGCGGGAGTAGGACAGATACGCAGTATTTT. Translation: CAISEGGSRTDTQYF.

The rearrangement joins TRBV5-5 to TRBJ2-1, with D possibly TRBD1 on 5 matching bases. CDR1 is SGHKS and CDR2 is YYEKEE in the germline V gene (reference sequence). The length of the CDR3 is 14 residues. Trimming took 0 bases from V and 6 from J, leaving 10 bases between them. CDR3 in DNA: TGTGCCAGCAGCTTGGTGACAGAGTTCAATGAGCAGTTCTTC. Protein product: CASSLVTEFNEQFF.

The V and J genes are TRBV28 and TRBJ2-7, with TRBD2 matching 13 bases. CDR1 and CDR2 (germline): MDHEN, SYDVKM. V was pared by 6 bases and J by 4 bases, with 6 bases of the junction left unmatched. The CDR3 loop spans 15 amino acids. The CDR3 sequence: CASRVGTSGNYEQYF. As DNA, the CDR3 is TGTGCCAGCAGGGTGGGGACTAGCGGGAATTACGAGCAGTACTTC.

This chain links TRBV4-1 with TRBJ2-5; TRBD2 is a possible D gene (7 bases). Germline V gene lookup returns CDR1 MGHRA and CDR2 YSYEKL. The CDR3 covers 14 residues. V was cut by 1 base and J by 5 bases, with 11 bases left in between. In DNA, the CDR3 is TGCGCCAGCAGCCAAGCCAGGGGAGGGGAGACCCAGTACTTC. It yields the protein CASSQARGGETQYF.

The genes are TRBV2 and TRBJ2-1, with D maybe TRBD1 (6 bases). The CDR3 is 16 amino acids. V lost 6 bases, J lost 6 bases, and 21 bases lay in between. Germline V CDR1 and CDR2: SNHLY, FYNNEI. The CDR3 sequence is CASRGIQGLERNEQFF. CDR3 sequence (DNA): TGTGCCAGCAGAGGAATACAGGGCCTGGAGCGCAATGAGCAGTTCTTC. The full variable domain, completed using reference TRBV2 and TRBJ2-1, is EPEVTQTPSHQVTQMGQEVILRCVPISNHLYFYWYRQILGQKVEFLVSFYNNEISEKSEIFDDQFSVERPDGSNFTLKIRSTKLEDSAMYFCASRGIQGLERNEQFFGPGTRLTVL.

The V and J genes are TRBV19 and TRBJ1-5, with 7 bases that match TRBD1. Trimming took 8 bases from V and 4 from J; bases not matched to a gene: 14. Per the germline V gene, CDR1 is LNHDA and CDR2 is SQIVND (reference sequence). The CDR3 covers 16 residues. CDR3 amino acids: CASSKSGTASNQPQHF. The CDR3 DNA reads TGTGCCAGTTCTAAGTCCGGGACAGCCTCAAATCAGCCCCAGCATTTT. The full variable domain, rest sourced from reference TRBV19 and TRBJ1-5, is DGGITQSPKYLFRKEGQNVTLSCEQNLNHDAMYWYRQDPGQGLRLIYYSQIVNDFQKGDIAEGYSVSREKKESFPLTVTSAQKNPTAFYLCASSKSGTASNQPQHFGDGTRLSIL.

V usage is TRBV10-1 and J usage is TRBJ2-7; TRBD1 matches 9 bases. Germline lookup yields CDR1 WNHNN and CDR2 SYGVQD (reference sequence). Unmatched junction bases numbered 12, after V lost 10 bases and J lost 5 bases. The CDR3 runs to 14 residues. The CDR3 here is CATPPGQGVDEQYF. CDR3 in DNA: TGCGCCACCCCTCCGGGACAGGGTGTCGACGAGCAGTACTTC.

The chain has TRBV19 and TRBJ1-5, with D hard to call. The CDR3 sequence is 13 residues long. CDR1 and CDR2 from the germline V gene are LNHDA and SQIVND (reference sequence). Trimming removed 0 bases from V and 5 bases from J, with 5 bases in between. As DNA, the CDR3 is TGTGCCAGTAGTATAGACGAGGATCAGCCCCAGCATTTT. Its protein is CASSIDEDQPQHF. Looking up the rest from reference TRBV19 and TRBJ1-5 gives the full variable domain: DGGITQSPKYLFRKEGQNVTLSCEQNLNHDAMYWYRQDPGQGLRLIYYSQIVNDFQKGDIAEGYSVSREKKESFPLTVTSAQKNPTAFYLCASSIDEDQPQHFGDGTRLSIL.

V gene TRBV28 combines with J gene TRBJ2-1, with TRBD2 matching over 10 bases. V dropped 1 base and J dropped 6; count of bases not matched to a gene: 3. Germline CDR1 and CDR2: MDHEN and SYDVKM. The CDR3 extends over 15 amino acids. The CDR3 DNA sequence: TGTGCCAGCAGTTTATCGCGACTAGCGGGCAATGAGCAGTTCTTC. Encoded protein: CASSLSRLAGNEQFF. The complete variable domain, with remaining parts taken from reference TRBV28 and TRBJ2-1, reads DVKVTQSSRYLVKRTGEKVFLECVQDMDHENMFWYRQDPGLGLRLIYFSYDVKMKEKGDIPEGYSVSREKKERFSLILESASTNQTSMYLCASSLSRLAGNEQFFGPGTRLTVL.

About this clone: This specimen includes other DNA sequences encoding the same CDR3. This chain joins TRBV25-1 and TRBJ2-7, with D tentatively TRBD2 (5 bases). Trimming took off 4 bases at V and 4 bases at J, with 5 bases between the two ends. CDR3 length equals 11 residues. In germline, CDR1 is MGHDK, CDR2 SYGVNS. The CDR3 sequence: CASSGGYEQYF. CDR3 nucleotides: TGTGCCAGCAGTGGCGGGTACGAGCAGTACTTC.

V is TRBV5-5 and J is TRBJ2-2; 7 nucleotides align to TRBD1. CDR1 is SGHKS and CDR2 is YYEKEE in the germline V gene (reference sequence). After removal of 2 bases from V and 6 bases from J, the junction contained 10 bases not matched to a gene. This CDR3 contains 16 residues. The DNA of the CDR3 is TGTGCCAGCAGCTTCCTTTCCAGGGGGTTGTCCGGGGAGCTGTTTTTT. This gives the protein CASSFLSRGLSGELFF.